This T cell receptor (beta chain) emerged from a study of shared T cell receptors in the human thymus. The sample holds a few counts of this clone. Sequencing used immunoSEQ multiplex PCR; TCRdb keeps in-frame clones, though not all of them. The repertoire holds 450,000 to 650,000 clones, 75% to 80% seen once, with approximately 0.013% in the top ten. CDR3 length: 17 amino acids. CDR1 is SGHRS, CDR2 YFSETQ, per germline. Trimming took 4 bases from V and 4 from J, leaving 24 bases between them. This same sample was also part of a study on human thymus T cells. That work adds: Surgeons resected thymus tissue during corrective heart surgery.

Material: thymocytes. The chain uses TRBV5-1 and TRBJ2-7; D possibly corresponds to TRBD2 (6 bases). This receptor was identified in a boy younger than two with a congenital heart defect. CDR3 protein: CASSPGGGSGRKYEQYF. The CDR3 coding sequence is TGCGCCAGCAGCCCCGGTGGGGGGAGTGGACGAAAATACGAGCAGTACTTC.